The clone carrying this TCR beta chain has more than one count but fewer than ten. Antigen unknown. This sample is drawn from a study of regulatory T cells in long-lasting Graves disease. Whole-study context: Disease was considered persistent Graves' disease after over 5 years of antithyroid drugs (with positive TSH receptor antibodies).

Documented time point: persistent/refractory GD, antithyroid drugs over 5 years with positive TRAb. PBMC RNA served as the TCR library source. Study-wide results and caveats: Persistent patients shared more public clonotypes (about 2,700) than newly diagnosed patients (about 970). For persistent Graves' patients, TCR diversity was lower than for newly diagnosed ones.

Construction of the TCR beta libraries employed iRepertoire HTBI primers in conjunction with Arm-PCR of CDR3 regions. TCRdb used MiXCR to reprocess the multiplex PCR reads, holding one entry per CDR3 protein. The sample lists about half a million distinct CDR3 sequences; about 20% were seen once. The sample here was peripheral blood mononuclear cells (PBMCs), taken when the disease was refractory, from a patient treated with antithyroid drugs. This receptor was obtained from a female donor with Graves disease.

The CDR3 DNA sequence: TGCGCCAGCAGCTTGCGGCCAGCTCTGGAGGAAAAACTGTTTTTT. Translation: CASSLRPALEEKLFF. The gene calls are TRBV5-1 and TRBJ1-4, with D unclear. The CDR3 contains 15 residues. Between the trimmed V and J ends, which lost 1 base and 8 bases, there was a span of 15 bases. Germline V gene sequence: CDR1 SGHRS, CDR2 YFSETQ.